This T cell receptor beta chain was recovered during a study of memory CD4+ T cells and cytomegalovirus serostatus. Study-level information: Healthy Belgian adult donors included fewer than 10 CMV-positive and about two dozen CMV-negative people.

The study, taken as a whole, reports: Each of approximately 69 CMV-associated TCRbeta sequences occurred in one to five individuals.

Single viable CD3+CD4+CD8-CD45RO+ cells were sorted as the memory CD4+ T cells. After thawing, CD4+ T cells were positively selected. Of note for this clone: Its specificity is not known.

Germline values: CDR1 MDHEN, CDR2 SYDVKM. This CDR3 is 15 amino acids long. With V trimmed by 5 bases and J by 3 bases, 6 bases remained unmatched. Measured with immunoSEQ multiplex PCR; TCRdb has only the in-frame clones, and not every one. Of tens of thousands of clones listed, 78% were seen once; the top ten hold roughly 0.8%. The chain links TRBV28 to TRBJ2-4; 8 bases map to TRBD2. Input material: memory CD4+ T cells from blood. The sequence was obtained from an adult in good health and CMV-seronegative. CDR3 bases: TGTGCCAGCAGTGCCACTAGCGGAGGCAAAAACATTCAGTACTTC. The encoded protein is CASSATSGGKNIQYF.